This is a list of T cell receptor beta chains from one sample in a study of identical twins. TCRdb reprocessed the 5' RACE reads with MiXCR, giving one entry per CDR3 protein. This sample carries 1.5 million to 2 million distinct CDR3 sequences, around 33% of them seen once, and the ten largest clones take 0.25% to 0.3%. Sequenced sample: cord blood. These receptors were collected from a newborn girl in good health. The CDR3 runs from the conserved cysteine through the conserved F or W. The D gene is left open where the match is weak. Clone size is not always given. Where it is, it says once, few, many or a class for expanded clones.

j_call,v_call,clone_size,d_call,cdr3_aa,cdr3_nt
TRBJ2-6,TRBV28,few,NA,CASSGLPGANVLTF,TGTGCCAGCAGTGGGCTCCCTGGGGCCAACGTCCTGACTTTC
TRBJ2-1,TRBV4-2,many,TRBD2,CASSQKSTSAYNEQFF,TGTGCCAGCAGCCAAAAAAGTACTAGCGCATACAATGAGCAGTTCTTC
TRBJ1-5,TRBV27,NA,TRBD1,CASRPRQGAYQPQHF,TGTGCCAGCAGACCCAGACAGGGGGCTTATCAGCCCCAGCATTTT
TRBJ2-2,TRBV24-1,NA,TRBD2,CATSDAASGSYRGELFF,TGTGCCACCAGTGACGCCGCTAGCGGGAGTTACCGTGGGGAGCTGTTTTTT
TRBJ2-3,TRBV5-1,many,NA,CASSLNRGDTQYF,TGTGCCAGCAGTTTAAATAGGGGCGATACGCAGTATTTT
TRBJ2-1,TRBV20-1,NA,TRBD1,CSASSRQGIYNEQFF,TGCAGTGCTAGTTCCCGACAGGGGATCTACAATGAGCAGTTCTTC
TRBJ2-1,TRBV4-1,few,NA,CASRRTDNSYNEQFF,TGCGCCAGCAGGAGAACGGACAACTCCTACAATGAGCAGTTCTTC
TRBJ2-3,TRBV14,NA,NA,CASSQEGGISTDTQYF,TGTGCCAGCAGCCAAGAGGGCGGAATCAGCACAGATACGCAGTATTTT
TRBJ2-7,TRBV28,few,NA,CASTADPLMGGYYEQYF,TGTGCCAGCACCGCTGACCCACTAATGGGAGGTTACTACGAGCAGTACTTC
TRBJ2-3,TRBV20-1,few,TRBD2,CSADRRRGGTDTQYF,TGCAGTGCTGACCGTCGGCGGGGGGGCACAGATACGCAGTATTTT